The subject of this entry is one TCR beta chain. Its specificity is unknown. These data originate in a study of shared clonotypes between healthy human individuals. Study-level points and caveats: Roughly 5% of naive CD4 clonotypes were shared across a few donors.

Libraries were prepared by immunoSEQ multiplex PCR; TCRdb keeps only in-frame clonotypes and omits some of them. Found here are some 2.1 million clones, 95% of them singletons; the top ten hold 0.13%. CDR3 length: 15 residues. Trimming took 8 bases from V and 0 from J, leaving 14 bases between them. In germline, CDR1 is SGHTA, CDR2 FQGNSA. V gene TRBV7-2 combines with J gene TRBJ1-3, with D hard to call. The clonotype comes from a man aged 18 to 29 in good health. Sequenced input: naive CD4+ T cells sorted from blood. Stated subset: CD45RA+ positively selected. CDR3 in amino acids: CASGLGGISGNTIYF. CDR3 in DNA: TGTGCCAGCGGGTTGGGCGGGATCTCTGGAAACACCATATATTTT.